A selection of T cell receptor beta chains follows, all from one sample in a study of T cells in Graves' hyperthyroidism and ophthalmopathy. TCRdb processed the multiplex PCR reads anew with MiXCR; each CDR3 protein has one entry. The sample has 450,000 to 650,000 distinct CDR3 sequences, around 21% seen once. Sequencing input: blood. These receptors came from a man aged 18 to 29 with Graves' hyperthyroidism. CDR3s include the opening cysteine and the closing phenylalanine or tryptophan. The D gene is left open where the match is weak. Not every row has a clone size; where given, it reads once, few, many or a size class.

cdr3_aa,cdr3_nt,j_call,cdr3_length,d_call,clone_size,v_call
CARATGTGNQPQHF,TGCGCCAGGGCAACAGGGACGGGCAATCAGCCCCAGCATTTT,TRBJ1-5,14,NA,many,TRBV10-1
CSVDLGRPYGYTF,TGCAGCGTTGATCTAGGGCGGCCCTATGGCTACACCTTC,TRBJ1-2,13,NA,many,TRBV29-1
CASSLAGRAYEQYF,TGTGCCAGCAGCCTAGCGGGGCGGGCCTACGAGCAGTACTTC,TRBJ2-7,14,TRBD2,many,TRBV27
CSVEDTTGGTEAFF,TGCAGCGTTGAAGATACGACAGGGGGCACTGAAGCTTTCTTT,TRBJ1-1,14,TRBD1,many,TRBV29-1
CASSPRGRSYEQYF,TGTGCCAGCAGTCCGAGGGGGCGCTCCTACGAGCAGTACTTC,TRBJ2-7,14,TRBD1,many,TRBV13
CASKSLGTNYGYTF,TGTGCCAGCAAAAGTTTGGGAACTAACTATGGCTACACCTTC,TRBJ1-2,14,NA,many,TRBV12-3/TRBV12-4
CAWNRGSNQPQHF,TGTGCCTGGAACAGGGGATCCAATCAGCCCCAGCATTTT,TRBJ1-5,13,TRBD1,few,TRBV30
CASYYEKSVWVSAQYF,TGTGCCAGCTATTATGAGAAGTCCGTGTGGGTCTCAGCGCAGTACTTC,TRBJ2-7,16,NA,many,TRBV6-2/TRBV6-3
CASSPQGRGTEAFF,TGTGCCAGCTCACCTCAGGGAAGAGGCACTGAAGCTTTCTTT,TRBJ1-1,14,NA,many,TRBV18
CASSWGREQETQYF,TGTGCCAGCAGCTGGGGTAGAGAACAAGAGACCCAGTACTTC,TRBJ2-5,14,NA,many,TRBV11-2
CASRATEGSSAYTF,TGTGCCAGCAGAGCAACGGAGGGGTCATCTGCCTACACCTTC,TRBJ1-2,14,NA,many,TRBV12-3/TRBV12-4
CASSYNTGGSGNTIYF,TGTGCCAGCAGTTACAACACAGGGGGCTCTGGAAACACCATATATTTT,TRBJ1-3,16,TRBD1,few,TRBV6-5
CSVPGASYEQYF,TGCAGTGTTCCAGGGGCGTCCTACGAGCAGTACTTC,TRBJ2-7,12,NA,many,TRBV20-1
CSAKTWTSQNQPQHF,TGCAGTGCTAAGACCTGGACAAGTCAAAATCAGCCCCAGCATTTT,TRBJ1-5,15,NA,many,TRBV20-1
CASSSAPTGQGYSPLHF,TGTGCCAGCAGCTCGGCCCCAACAGGACAGGGCTACTCACCCCTCCACTTT,TRBJ1-6,17,TRBD1,few,TRBV2
CASSYGEGGYGYTF,TGTGCCAGCAGTTACGGGGAAGGGGGCTATGGCTACACCTTC,TRBJ1-2,14,NA,NA,TRBV12-3/TRBV12-4
CASGLVLGRGTGELFF,TGTGCTAGTGGTTTGGTGCTAGGTAGGGGGACCGGGGAGCTGTTTTTT,TRBJ2-2,16,NA,many,TRBV12-5
CATSRGESSYNSPLHF,TGTGCCACCAGCAGAGGGGAGAGCTCCTATAATTCACCCCTCCACTTT,TRBJ1-6,16,NA,many,TRBV15
CSAKEGNTGELFF,TGCAGTGCCAAGGAGGGTAACACCGGGGAGCTGTTTTTT,TRBJ2-2,13,NA,many,TRBV20-1
CASSATGRNDYGYTF,TGTGCCAGCAGCGCGACAGGGAGGAATGACTATGGCTACACCTTC,TRBJ1-2,15,TRBD1,NA,TRBV9
CATSDKGQGGDGYTF,TGTGCCACCAGTGACAAAGGACAGGGAGGCGATGGCTACACCTTC,TRBJ1-2,15,TRBD1,once,TRBV24-1
CASSLVGGANTEAFF,TGTGCCAGCAGCTTAGTTGGGGGGGCGAACACTGAAGCTTTCTTT,TRBJ1-1,15,NA,many,TRBV11-2
CASSQDGGYEQYF,TGCGCCAGCAGCCAAGACGGCGGGTACGAGCAGTACTTC,TRBJ2-7,13,NA,few,TRBV4-1
CASSLAAGDYEQYF,TGTGCCAGCAGCTTAGCAGCGGGGGACTACGAGCAGTACTTC,TRBJ2-7,14,TRBD2,few,TRBV11-2
CASSLQGQSEQYF,TGTGCCAGCAGTTTACAGGGACAGAGCGAGCAGTACTTC,TRBJ2-7,13,TRBD1,NA,TRBV12-3/TRBV12-4
CAIYAGGSGNTIYF,TGTGCCATCTACGCAGGGGGCTCTGGAAACACCATATATTTT,TRBJ1-3,14,TRBD1,few,TRBV10-3
CASSYEMNTEAFF,TGTGCCAGCAGTTACGAAATGAACACTGAAGCTTTCTTT,TRBJ1-1,13,NA,many,TRBV6-5
CASSGFTTGGYEQYF,TGCGCCAGCAGTGGCTTCACGACAGGGGGCTACGAGCAGTACTTC,TRBJ2-7,15,TRBD1,NA,TRBV10-1
CASSFGPLLSEAFF,TGTGCCAGCAGTTTCGGGCCTCTTTTATCTGAAGCTTTCTTT,TRBJ1-1,14,NA,NA,TRBV12-3/TRBV12-4
CASSLAQRGYSNQPQHF,TGTGCCAGCAGCTTAGCCCAGAGAGGCTATAGCAATCAGCCCCAGCATTTT,TRBJ1-5,17,NA,many,TRBV7-8
CASSSPGDTEAFF,TGTGCCAGCAGTTCCCCAGGGGACACTGAAGCTTTCTTT,TRBJ1-1,13,NA,many,TRBV28
CASSLVMGQPQHF,TGTGCCAGCAGTTTAGTCATGGGACAGCCCCAGCATTTT,TRBJ1-5,13,NA,many,TRBV6-2/TRBV6-3
CASSLVQVNTEAFF,TGCGCCAGCAGCTTGGTGCAGGTGAACACTGAAGCTTTCTTT,TRBJ1-1,14,NA,many,TRBV5-1
CAWRGHSNTEAFF,TGTGCCTGGAGGGGACACAGCAACACTGAAGCTTTCTTT,TRBJ1-1,13,NA,many,TRBV30
CASSEGEVATEAFF,TGTGCCAGCAGTGAAGGGGAGGTGGCCACTGAAGCTTTCTTT,TRBJ1-1,14,NA,NA,TRBV6-1
CASSHEWGANQPQHF,TGCGCCAGCAGCCACGAATGGGGCGCCAATCAGCCCCAGCATTTT,TRBJ1-5,15,NA,few,TRBV4-1
CASNIQEGLMNTEAFF,TGTGCCAGCAATATACAGGAGGGACTGATGAACACTGAAGCTTTCTTT,TRBJ1-1,16,NA,many,TRBV6-5